What follows are 8 T cell receptor beta chains derived from one specimen sequenced in a study of PD-1 blockade in classical Hodgkin lymphoma. Sequencing was performed with immunoSEQ multiplex PCR; in TCRdb, only in-frame clones are kept and a portion is missing. Among 17,000 or so clones, almost 85% were seen once, and the ten largest hold 8% to 9%. The time point was: newly diagnosed, previously untreated cHL patient sample. Sequencing input: peripheral blood mononuclear cells (PBMCs). The source is a human donor with classical Hodgkin lymphoma.

V is TRBV2 and J is TRBJ2-3; D perhaps matches TRBD2 (5 bases). This CDR3 is built from 14 residues. The V end was cut by 2 bases, the J end by 5 bases, with 11 bases between. Germline-derived CDR1 and CDR2 are SNHLY and FYNNEI. DNA of the CDR3: TGTGCCAGCAGTGAACGGGGTTTCGGAGATACGCAGTATTTT. Translating it yields CASSERGFGDTQYF.

The chain is built from TRBV19 and TRBJ2-1; a possible D gene is TRBD1 (6 bases). The CDR3 loop spans 18 amino acids. Germline-derived CDR1 and CDR2 are LNHDA and SQIVND (reference sequence). V gave up 5 bases and J gave up 0 bases, with 20 bases separating them. The CDR3 coding sequence is TGTGCCAGTAGTGCGCCACGCAATGGACAGCTCTCCTACAATGAGCAGTTCTTC. The encoded protein is CASSAPRNGQLSYNEQFF.

This chain links TRBV18 with TRBJ1-1, with D unclear. From germline, CDR1 is KGHSH and CDR2 LQKENI. Trimming took 2 bases from V and 5 from J, leaving 12 bases between them. The CDR3 spans 14 residues. The CDR3 protein is CASSPGKGMTEAFF. The CDR3 DNA follows: TGTGCCAGCTCACCAGGGAAGGGAATGACTGAAGCTTTCTTT.

The gene calls are TRBV10-3 and TRBJ1-2; unclear D gene. There are 14 residues in the CDR3. Germline lookup yields CDR1 ENHRY and CDR2 SYGVKD. Trimming shortened V by 2 bases and J by 8 bases, and 15 bases separated the two germline ends. CDR3 residues: CAISEGRTQEGYTF. The CDR3 DNA reads TGTGCCATCAGTGAGGGGAGGACTCAGGAGGGCTACACCTTC.

The chain recombines TRBV7-8 with TRBJ2-5, with D perhaps matching TRBD1 (6 bases). Germline CDR1 SGHVS, CDR2 FQNEAQ. The germline V and J ends were trimmed by 5 bases and 7 bases, with 17 bases remaining between them. The CDR3 runs to 14 residues. This CDR3 is CASSPRTAKGTQYF. CDR3 coding DNA: TGTGCCAGCAGCCCGAGGACAGCCAAAGGGACCCAGTACTTC.

This chain connects TRBV7-9 to TRBJ1-1; D perhaps matches TRBD1 (5 bases). V lost 5 bases, J lost 7 bases, and 8 bases lay in between. Germline V gene data show CDR1 as SEHNR and CDR2 as FQNEAQ (reference sequence). This CDR3 is 11 amino acids long. The CDR3 protein is CASSQGGEAFF. The CDR3 DNA reads TGTGCCAGCAGCCAGGGAGGTGAAGCTTTCTTT.

V and J are TRBV5-1 and TRBJ1-5; no firm D call. The germline CDR1 and CDR2 sequences are SGHRS and YFSETQ. The CDR3 has 16 residues. V lost 0 bases, J lost 2 bases, and 12 bases lay in between. In nucleotides, the CDR3 is TGCGCCAGCAGCTTGGGTGAGGGTTCTGGCAATCAGCCCCAGCATTTT. Residues: CASSLGEGSGNQPQHF.

The genes are TRBV10-2 and TRBJ2-3; 12 nucleotides match TRBD2. J lost 6 bases, V lost 4 bases, and 5 bases had no gene match. Germline V gives CDR1 WSHSY, CDR2 SAAADI. This CDR3 comprises 15 residues. CDR3 coding DNA: TGCGCCAGCAGTGTCCAGACTAGCGGGAGTGATACGCAGTATTTT. Its protein is CASSVQTSGSDTQYF.